The subject of this entry is one TCR beta chain. Its antigen has not been determined. Within one base of it there is no much larger clone, and no base qualities were kept. This entry belongs to a study of blood T cells in healthy people across ages (dated by TCRdb to the mid-2010s). Turning to the overall study: In model experiments, template switching captured about one uniquely barcoded TCR beta cDNA molecule for every two T cells. The study measured age-related changes in TCR beta repertoire diversity using deep sequencing normalized with unique cDNA molecular identifiers. The donors were divided into four age groups: young (average around 17 years), middle-aged (over 35), aged (about 60) and long-lived (around 80). Two additional independent replicas of 1 million unique cDNA reads from the same blood draw were analyzed for two donors (one aged 18 to 29 and one aged 80 or older).

The donors were 40 or so Caucasian individuals from Russia, aged roughly 6 to 100 years, who were systemically healthy. Each donor gave 9.5 to 10 milliliters of peripheral blood, drawn into EDTA-treated Vacutainer tubes. PBMCs were isolated by Ficoll-Paque density-gradient centrifugation, with at least 7 million obtained per sample. Total RNA was extracted from PBMCs with Trizol reagent, with at least 5.5 micrograms obtained per sample. Naive CD45RAhigh/CD27high T cell percentages were measured by flow cytometry on a PBMC aliquot from every donor. Taken from the germline V gene, the CDR1 and CDR2 loops are MDHEN and SYDVKM. The CDR3 runs 14 residues from the cysteine to the phenylalanine. The kept DNA is CDR3 alone, 42 bases in frame from the first base. The junction carries 8 bases between V and J, which are trimmed by 3 bases and 0 bases respectively. On the study overall, not on this receptor specifically: The percentage of naive T cells measured by flow cytometry correlated strongly with observed TCR beta diversity. Estimates of total diversity from one million sequenced T cells were regarded as lower bounds and underestimates. Since profiling was done on bulk unsorted PBMCs, naive and antigen-experienced compartments could not be conclusively compared. Donor CMV infection status was unknown, potentially confounding age-related changes in expanded clonotypes. The long-lived group showed more naive CD4+ T cells, fewer expanded clones and increased TCR diversity than the aged group, suggesting age selection. Observed TCR beta diversity per million T cells fell roughly linearly with age, and a significant reduction was already apparent by age roughly 40.

Receptor libraries were prepared by 5' RACE. The sequencer was an Illumina HiSeq 2500. A second 7 to 11 cycle PCR used a sample-barcoded 5' primer and a J-beta primer mix. Each TCR beta cDNA molecule received a unique molecular identifier from a template-switch 5' adaptor carrying 12 random nucleotides. Each sample yielded at least 2.5 million CDR3-containing paired-end reads. First-strand cDNA synthesis was performed from all RNA using the Mint cDNA synthesis kit, with priming by a TRBC-specific oligonucleotide. Following uracil-DNA glycosylase treatment, all cDNA underwent a first 18-cycle PCR with the universal primers M1SS and BC2_uni_R. The study's processing was this. Normalization of each sample was performed by random selection of 1 million high-quality reads, each carrying a distinct molecular identifier. Reads with shared molecular identifiers were discarded instead of being binned into consensus sequences. MiTCR, set to a Q25 quality threshold and the strictest error-elimination algorithm, was used for CDR3 identification, clonotype clustering and error correction. A nonparametric unseen species model using Euler transformation provided a lower-bound estimate of total TCR beta diversity. In TCRdb, the public reads were trimmed at Q25 with fastp and aligned with MiXCR, with productive beta chains retained. Entries that share a CDR3 protein sequence are merged under the most common genes and DNA. In this record, the V and J calls reflect TCRdb's handling and not the investigators' own analysis. Present in this sample are about 500,000 distinct CDR3 sequences, about 24% of which were seen just once. The ten largest clonotypes hold 7.5% to 9% of the sample.

These data also featured in a second study, about T cells of mothers and their children. The second paper further reports: Nine systemically healthy Caucasian individuals served as donors, namely three mothers together with their six children. cDNA synthesis consumed the entire amount of extracted RNA, loaded at about 1.5 ug RNA in each 15 ul reaction. In the second PCR, the M1S primer added sample barcodes and 2-4 random nucleotides. Over 9.5 million TCR beta CDR3 reads were obtained for each mother, and 3 million to 3.5 million reads were obtained for each child. TCR recombination output is similarly shaped by thymic selection in related and unrelated pairs, with a minor effect exerted by inherited differences. Normalized repertoire overlap in related mother-child pairs was always slightly higher than in unrelated mother-child pairs, but the difference was never significant. Persistent microchimeric T cell clones were not detected, at a sensitivity of approximately 98 clones per million clonotypes. To look for features that set related mother-child pairs apart from unrelated individuals, the researchers ran deep NGS to compare the TCR beta repertoires of mothers and children. The mean age was 40 +/- 4 years for the mothers and approximately 11 +/- 4 years for the children. After adapter ligation was performed with NEBNext reagents, the libraries were sequenced on an Illumina HiSeq 2000 with 100+100 nt paired-end reads. Mother and child libraries were prepared a month apart and sequenced in separate runs to prevent cross-contamination. For each donor, somewhere between about 500,000 and 2,300,000 distinct TCR beta clonotypes were identified. Naive TCR beta clonotypes were estimated from low-frequency clonotypes matched to each donor's FACS-determined naive share, without sorting.

The sequence came from a boy between 10 and 17 years old in good health. The sample comprised blood. The chain is made from TRBV28 and TRBJ1-1, with the D gene not clear enough to name. The bases are TGTGCCAGCAGTTTCTGGCAGTTGAACACTGAAGCTTTCTTT. This translates into CASSFWQLNTEAFF.